The T cell receptor beta chain under discussion was sequenced for a study of blood T cell repertoires in COVID-19. The wider study: Acute and convalescent COVID-19 specimens originated in the United States, Italy and Spain.

Profiled with immunoSEQ multiplex PCR; TCRdb holds only in-frame clones, not every one. The data contain about 320,000 clones, more than 75% of them singletons. In germline, CDR1 is MNHEY, CDR2 SMNVEV (reference sequence). The V and J ends lost 4 bases and 8 bases respectively, with 22 bases between them. This CDR3 region has 16 residues. The specimen was peripheral blood. This receptor was taken from a woman aged 50 to 60 with acute or convalescent COVID-19. The chain has TRBV27 and TRBJ2-3; TRBD1 is a possible D gene (5 bases). CDR3 loop: CASSSFREQVVGTQYF. The CDR3 region has the DNA TGTGCCAGCAGTTCGTTTAGGGAACAGGTCGTCGGTACGCAGTATTTT.